This T cell receptor beta chain was observed in a study of Graves' ophthalmopathy and Graves' hyperthyroidism. Scientists amplified the TCR beta CDR3 regions from RNA transcripts. The workflow started with a first-round RT-PCR run with HTBI primers and then moved on to a second-round multiplex PCR. TCRdb independently ran MiXCR on the multiplex PCR reads; one entry per CDR3 protein. The sample yields 650,000 to 900,000 distinct CDR3 sequences, 40% seen once. Reliance was placed on clinical symptoms, serum thyroxine, TRAb, thyroid ultrasound and orbital computed tomography for diagnosis. The sample holds a few counts of this clonotype. The germline CDR1 and CDR2 sequences are SGHAT and FQNNGV. The length of the CDR3 is 13 residues. Trimming stripped 2 bases from V and 6 bases from J, with 10 bases between.

This TCR was recovered from an adult man with Graves' ophthalmopathy. V gene TRBV11-2 combines with J gene TRBJ1-1; D not certain. Source material: peripheral blood. CDR3 nucleotide sequence: TGTGCCAGCAGCTTATTCCGGGATTCTGAAGCTTTCTTT. Translating gives CASSLFRDSEAFF. Full variable domain (remainder filled in from reference TRBV11-2 and TRBJ1-1): EAGVAQSPRYKIIEKRQSVAFWCNPISGHATLYWYQQILGQGPKLLIQFQNNGVVDDSQLPKDRFSAERLKGVDSTLKIQPAKLEDSAVYLCASSLFRDSEAFFGQGTRLTVV.